Below are 21 T cell receptor beta chains sequenced from a single sample in a study of cytomegalovirus exposure and HLA in healthy donors (dated by TCRdb to between 2016 and 2019). The protocol used for the library was the immunoSEQ multiplex PCR assay. For the multiplex PCR, a mixture combining 60 forward primers for TCR Vbeta segments and 13 reverse primers for TCR Jbeta segments was used. TCRdb's version of the immuneACCESS table is confined to in-frame rearrangements and falls short of the full clone set. An unresolved V gene accounts for under half of the shortfall where checked; the remainder is of unknown origin. This sample holds under 250,000 clones; about 80% were observed only once. The biggest ten clones account for roughly 7.4% of the sample. The sample consisted of PBMCs. The receptor source for this set is a woman in her fifties or sixties in good health and CMV-seropositive.

This clone was picked up one time. The chain is built from TRBV7-9 and TRBJ2-7; D is ambiguous. This CDR3 spans 15 amino acids. Germline lookup yields CDR1 SEHNR and CDR2 FQNEAQ (reference sequence). The V end was cut by 1 base, the J end by 3 bases, with 13 bases between. CDR3 nucleotide sequence: TGTGCCAGCAGCTTAGGCGGCGGCGGATACTACGAGCAGTACTTC. Translation: CASSLGGGGYYEQYF.

CDR3 sequence: CASSIWGVGQPQHF. The CDR3 DNA reads as TGTGCCAGTAGTATCTGGGGCGTAGGTCAGCCCCAGCATTTT. V gene TRBV19 combines with J gene TRBJ1-5, with D perhaps matching TRBD1 (5 bases). Germline V CDR1 and CDR2: LNHDA, SQIVND (reference sequence). The CDR3 runs to 14 residues. The V and J ends lost 3 bases and 6 bases respectively, with 12 bases between them.

The V and J genes are TRBV27 and TRBJ2-2, with 11 bases aligning to TRBD2. The CDR3 is 15 residues long. Germline-derived CDR1 and CDR2 are MNHEY and SMNVEV (reference sequence). V was clipped by 3 bases and J by 7 bases; unmatched bases: 4. The CDR3 region is CASSLIGTSGGELFF. For the CDR3, the DNA is TGTGCCAGCAGTTTGATTGGGACTAGCGGCGGGGAGCTGTTTTTT.

The rearrangement joins TRBV7-6 to TRBJ2-3; 8 bases fit TRBD2. There are 16 residues in the CDR3. The V segment lost 5 bases and the J segment 1 base; nucleotides outside the gene matches: 8. Per germline, CDR1 SGHVS and CDR2 FNYEAQ. The CDR3 reads CASSRGGLAGTDTQYF. The CDR3 DNA sequence: TGTGCCAGCAGCCGGGGGGGGCTAGCGGGCACAGATACGCAGTATTTT.

Only one count was recorded for this clone. This sequence joins TRBV28 and TRBJ2-1, with TRBD2 identical over 7 bases. Germline lookup yields CDR1 MDHEN and CDR2 SYDVKM. The CDR3 is 18 residues long. V shed 6 bases and J 4 bases; nucleotides not matched to a gene: 18. The CDR3 DNA reads as TGTGCCAGCAGCCGTGGGACTATGGCCCCAAGTTTTTACAATGAGCAGTTCTTC. This codes for CASSRGTMAPSFYNEQFF.

V usage is TRBV18 and J usage is TRBJ2-7; D might be TRBD2 (7 bases). V was trimmed by 5 bases and J by 6 bases, leaving 14 bases between them. Germline CDR1 reads KGHSH; CDR2 reads LQKENI. This CDR3 contains 13 residues. This chain's CDR3 is CASSAGAGREQYF. CDR3 bases: TGTGCCAGCTCAGCGGGGGCAGGTCGCGAGCAGTACTTC.

CDR3 protein: CASTQEQGTLSGVTF. DNA for the CDR3: TGCGCCAGCACCCAAGAACAGGGAACCCTCTCTGGAGTGACCTTC. The chain joins TRBV5-1 to TRBJ1-2; a weak D match, TRBD1 (6 bases). Per germline, CDR1 SGHRS and CDR2 YFSETQ. V lost 6 bases to trimming and J lost 14 bases, with 29 bases between them. This CDR3 region has 15 residues. The variable domain in full, with the rest retrieved from reference TRBV5-1 and TRBJ1-2, is KAGVTQTPRYLIKTRGQQVTLSCSPISGHRSVSWYQQTPGQGLQFLFEYFSETQRNKGNFPGRFSGRQFSNSRSEMNVSTLELGDSALYLCASTQEQGTLSGVTFGSGTRLTVV.

The V call is TRBV6-4, the J call TRBJ2-2; a weak D match, TRBD1 (6 bases). This CDR3 has 16 amino acids. Trimming shortened V by 7 bases and J by 2 bases, and 17 bases separated the two germline ends. Germline V CDR1 and CDR2: MRHNA, SNTAGT. The CDR3 sequence: CASTASGTLNTGELFF. The CDR3 DNA reads as TGTGCCAGCACCGCCTCCGGGACACTTAACACCGGGGAGCTGTTTTTT.

This chain joins TRBV4-1 and TRBJ1-4; TRBD1 matches at 8 bases. The J segment lost 7 bases and the V segment lost 5 bases, leaving 3 bases of the junction unmatched. The CDR3 consists of 13 residues. Germline V gene sequence: CDR1 MGHRA, CDR2 YSYEKL. The CDR3: CASSRTGFEKLFF. The CDR3 DNA follows: TGCGCCAGCAGCAGGACAGGGTTTGAAAAACTGTTTTTT.

This clone turned up a few times. The chain recombines TRBV10-3 with TRBJ2-5; 9 bases agree with TRBD2. With the DNA end fitting TRBJ2-7 better, the J assignment may be wrong. The CDR3 covers 15 residues. CDR1 and CDR2 (germline): ENHRY, SYGVKD. The DNA for the CDR3 is TGTGCCATCAGTGGAGGACTAGCGATTACCTACGAGCAGTACTTC. Its translation is CAISGGLAITYEQYF.

The table lists this clone with a few counts. V is TRBV5-1 and J is TRBJ2-7; no firm D call. The CDR3 has 15 residues. CDR1 SGHRS and CDR2 YFSETQ come from the germline V gene. V was pared by 0 bases and J by 3 bases, with 13 bases between. This chain's CDR3 is CASSLAHGGDYEQYF. The CDR3, as DNA: TGCGCCAGCAGCTTGGCCCACGGCGGAGACTACGAGCAGTACTTC.

This clone was observed a few times. The rearrangement links TRBV7-9 to TRBJ2-7, with D possibly TRBD2 on 5 matching bases. Per germline, CDR1 SEHNR and CDR2 FQNEAQ (reference sequence). Trimming removed 5 bases at V and 2 bases at J, with 19 bases between. The CDR3 totals 16 residues. CDR3 nucleotide sequence: TGTGCCAGCAGCCAACTCCGAGGACTCAGCACCTACGAGCAGTACTTC. Its translation is CASSQLRGLSTYEQYF. The complete variable domain, with remaining parts taken from reference TRBV7-9 and TRBJ2-7, reads DTGVSQNPRHKITKRGQNVTFRCDPISEHNRLYWYRQTLGQGPEFLTYFQNEAQLEKSRLLSDRFSAERPKGSFSTLEIQRTEQGDSAMYLCASSQLRGLSTYEQYFGPGTRLTVT.

V gene TRBV29-1 combines with J gene TRBJ2-3, with a weak D call TRBD2 (5 bases). The CDR3 spans 17 residues. Germline CDR1 and CDR2: SQVTM and ANQGSEA. V was clipped by 1 base and J by 6 bases, with 23 bases between them. DNA of the CDR3: TGCAGCGTTGAAGGTACATATTCTGGAGTAGCGAAGGATACGCAGTATTTT. Translating gives CSVEGTYSGVAKDTQYF.

The CDR3 is CASSFWSGVDTQYF. CDR3 sequence (DNA): TGTGCCAGCAGTTTTTGGTCAGGGGTAGATACGCAGTATTTT. The V call is TRBV27, the J call TRBJ2-3; D possibly corresponds to TRBD1 (6 bases). Germline CDR1 and CDR2: MNHEY and SMNVEV (reference sequence). The CDR3 is 14 amino acids. V was trimmed by 3 bases and J by 5 bases, leaving 12 bases between them.

The chain links TRBV5-1 to TRBJ1-2; D might be TRBD1 (5 bases). The V gene's germline CDR1 is SGHRS and CDR2 YFSETQ. The CDR3 runs to 15 residues. The germline V and J ends were trimmed by 4 bases and 4 bases, with 17 bases remaining between them. This chain's CDR3 is CASSQGSLNIYGYTF. CDR3 sequence (DNA): TGCGCCAGCAGCCAGGGCAGCCTTAATATCTATGGCTACACCTTC.

This rearrangement joins TRBV29-1 to TRBJ1-3; 8 bases map to TRBD1. This CDR3 has 14 residues. The V segment lost 6 bases and the J segment 0 bases; nucleotides outside the gene matches: 4. The germline CDR1 and CDR2 sequences are SQVTM and ANQGSEA. CDR3 protein: CSVTGASSGNTIYF. The DNA of the CDR3 is TGCAGCGTGACAGGGGCAAGCTCTGGAAACACCATATATTTT.

V is TRBV19 and J is TRBJ2-5, with TRBD2 as a possible D gene (6 bases). Germline V lookup: CDR1 LNHDA, CDR2 SQIVND (reference sequence). Trimming stripped 4 bases from V and 5 bases from J, with 14 bases between. CDR3 length: 14 residues. The CDR3 coding sequence is TGTGCCAGTAGTACCCGGGGGACTTGGGAGACCCAGTACTTC. This gives the protein CASSTRGTWETQYF.

The chain employs TRBV4-2 and TRBJ2-7; TRBD2 matches at 9 bases. J lost 5 bases, V lost 3 bases, and 8 bases had no gene match. CDR3 length equals 15 residues. Germline lookup yields CDR1 LGHNA and CDR2 YNFKEQ. This chain's CDR3 is CASSQRSGRRNEQYF. CDR3 DNA sequence: TGTGCCAGCAGCCAGAGGAGCGGGAGGAGGAACGAGCAGTACTTC.

The genes are TRBV29-1 and TRBJ1-4; D is possibly TRBD1 (6 bases). V was trimmed by 5 bases and J by 5 bases, leaving 9 bases between them. The CDR3 loop spans 12 amino acids. Germline V gives CDR1 SQVTM, CDR2 ANQGSEA. The DNA of the CDR3 is TGCAGCGTTATAGGGGGAAATGAAAAACTGTTTTTT. Protein: CSVIGGNEKLFF.

The chain has TRBV6-1 and TRBJ2-7, with a weak D call TRBD1 (5 bases). The germline gives CDR1 MNHNS, CDR2 SASEGT. CDR3 length: 11 residues. V lost 3 bases and J lost 6, with 6 bases in between. CDR3: CASSDRVEQYF. The CDR3 nucleotides are TGTGCCAGCAGTGACAGGGTCGAGCAGTACTTC.

V and J are TRBV5-5 and TRBJ2-4; 7 bases line up with TRBD1. CDR1 SGHKS and CDR2 YYEKEE come from the germline V gene (reference sequence). The CDR3 length is 19 residues. V shed 0 bases, J shed 1 base, and the junction held 13 bases outside the gene matches. CDR3 nucleotides: TGTGCCAGCAGCTTGGAGGAGACAGGGCAGCTCATGGCCAAAAACATTCAGTACTTC. Amino acid sequence: CASSLEETGQLMAKNIQYF.